This entry lists 9 T cell receptor beta chains sequenced from one sample in a study of cytomegalovirus exposure and HLA in healthy donors. PCR was performed using 60 Vbeta and 13 Jbeta primers. The assay was immunoSEQ multiplex PCR, and TCRdb's table has in-frame clones only and misses some. Among roughly 100,000 clones listed, around 80% were seen once. The sequenced material came from PBMCs. These receptors came from a male donor in good health and CMV-seronegative.

This clone was observed a handful of times. A single base is all that separates this from a far larger clone, so a read error is likely. Other nucleotide sequences in the sample specify the same CDR3. The chain couples TRBV5-1 to TRBJ2-7; 12 nucleotides line up with TRBD1. This CDR3 is built from 14 residues. Germline CDR1 is SGHRS and CDR2 is YFSETQ. Trimming removed 3 bases from V and 6 bases from J; junction bases left unmatched: 4. The chain's CDR3 is CASSWGDRGREQYF. The CDR3 DNA is TGCGCCAGCAGCTGGGGGGACAGGGGGCGCGAGCAGTACTTC. The whole variable domain, filled in from reference TRBV5-1 and TRBJ2-7, reads KAGVTQTPRYLIKTRGQQVTLSCSPISGHRSVSWYQQTPGQGLQFLFEYFSETQRNKGNFPGRFSGRQFSNSRSEMNVSTLELGDSALYLCASSWGDRGREQYFGPGTRLTVT.

The genes are TRBV28 and TRBJ2-7; the match to TRBD2 covers 7 bases. J lost 2 bases, V lost 11 bases, and 9 bases had no gene match. The germline V gene encodes CDR1 MDHEN and CDR2 SYDVKM. The CDR3 sequence is 13 residues long. The CDR3 DNA reads TGTGCCCCTACCGGGGGAGGGCCCTACGAGCAGTACTTC. Translation gives CAPTGGGPYEQYF.

V is TRBV6-1 and J is TRBJ2-7; 9 bases line up with TRBD2. This CDR3 comprises 15 residues. Losses at the gene ends were 3 bases for V and 4 bases for J; bases not matched to a gene: 7. Germline CDR1 is MNHNS and CDR2 is SASEGT. CDR3 nucleotides: TGTGCCAGCAGTGATTCCGCGGGAGGGCCATACGAGCAGTACTTC. Translated, it gives CASSDSAGGPYEQYF.

This chain connects TRBV5-6 to TRBJ2-1; the match to TRBD1 covers 9 bases. The CDR3 extends over 16 amino acids. V lost 0 bases and J lost 8; bases outside the gene matches: 9. Germline assignment: CDR1 SGHDT and CDR2 YYEEEE. The CDR3 loop is CASSLEGDRDWDEQFF. The CDR3 DNA is TGTGCCAGCAGCTTGGAGGGGGACAGGGACTGGGATGAGCAGTTCTTC.

The chain combines TRBV4-1 with TRBJ2-1; 8 bases agree with TRBD1. The CDR3 is made up of 16 amino acids. Germline V gene lookup returns CDR1 MGHRA and CDR2 YSYEKL. J gave up 6 bases and V 2 bases, and 9 bases lay outside the gene matches. The CDR3 nucleotides are TGCGCCAGCAGCCAACAGCAGGGGGCGCCGGTCAATGAGCAGTTCTTC. Residues: CASSQQQGAPVNEQFF.

Notes on this clone: The junction differs from germline at one of its ends, possibly a read error. In DNA, the CDR3 is TGTGCCAGCACCGAGACAGGGCGGAGACAGCCCCGGCATTTT. It specifies CASTETGRRQPRHF. The chain joins TRBV28 to TRBJ1-5; 7 nucleotides line up with TRBD1. This CDR3 spans 14 amino acids. Germline-derived CDR1 and CDR2 are MDHEN and SYDVKM. Full variable domain (outside the CDR3, taken from reference TRBV28 and TRBJ1-5): DVKVTQSSRYLVKRTGEKVFLECVQDMDHENMFWYRQDPGLGLRLIYFSYDVKMKEKGDIPEGYSVSREKKERFSLILESASTNQTSMYLCASTETGRRQPRHFGDGTRLSIL.

In DNA, the CDR3 is TGTGCCAGCACCCCCGGGACAGCGAATCAGCCCCAGCATTTT. Amino acids: CASTPGTANQPQHF. The J gene is TRBJ1-5, the V gene TRBV2, with 7 positions matching TRBD1. The junction had 7 bases not matched to a gene; V was cut back by 7 bases and J by 4 bases. This CDR3 is 14 amino acids long. The germline gives CDR1 SNHLY, CDR2 FYNNEI.

The V and J genes are TRBV28 and TRBJ2-1; D ambiguous. Trimming left V 7 bases short and J 5 bases short, with 9 bases between. Germline loops: CDR1 MDHEN, CDR2 SYDVKM. CDR3 size: 12 residues. In nucleotides, the CDR3 is TGTGCCAGCACGAGCGCCGACAATGAGCAGTTCTTC. Translated: CASTSADNEQFF.

This clone was seen a handful of times. This rearrangement joins TRBV5-1 to TRBJ1-1; possible D gene TRBD1, 5 bases. Deletions cut 0 bases from V and 2 bases from J, with 11 bases between. The CDR3 has 15 amino acids. CDR1 and CDR2 (germline): SGHRS, YFSETQ. The CDR3 bases are TGCGCCAGCAGCTTGGACAGGATCGGAAACACTGAAGCTTTCTTT. Amino acid sequence: CASSLDRIGNTEAFF.